This T cell receptor beta chain was profiled in a study of OX40 agonist ivuxolimab in advanced cancers. Overall study context: Patients with prior anti-PD-1, anti-PD-L1 or anti-CTLA-4 therapy were eligible; 35% to 50% had some. Study results and limitations: Those patients achieving a partial response at 0.1-3.0 mg/kg showed among the lowest clonal expansion.

Produced via immunoSEQ multiplex PCR; TCRdb's table is partial and in-frame only. The repertoire holds 85,000 to 100,000 clones, with about 90% as singletons. This CDR3 has 15 residues. V was pared by 0 bases and J by 0 bases, with 8 bases between. Germline values: CDR1 SGHNT, CDR2 YENEEA. A word on this clone: What it recognizes is unknown.

The sequence came from an adult with an advanced solid tumor such as melanoma, head and neck, liver or kidney cancer. The chain recombines TRBV11-3 with TRBJ2-5, with D maybe TRBD2 (6 bases). The source material was CD4+ or CD8+ T cells sorted from blood, sampled in a trial of the OX40 agonist ivuxolimab. CDR3 bases: TGTGCCAGCAGCTTAGAAGGAGGGTACCAAGAGACCCAGTACTTC. Its translation: CASSLEGGYQETQYF.